A selection of T cell receptor beta chains follows, all from one sample in a study of blood T cell repertoires in COVID-19. The method was immunoSEQ multiplex PCR; TCRdb's version includes in-frame clones alone and lacks a portion of them. The repertoire includes 200,000 to 300,000 clones, around four fifths of them detected once, and over 5.5% sits in the top ten. Sequenced sample: peripheral blood. The receptors shown here come from a woman aged 60-70 years with active or convalescent COVID-19. Each CDR3 is given with its conserved first and last residue. The D gene is left open where the match is weak. Clone size is stated in some rows and not others, as once, few, many or a class when expanded.

CDR3aa: CAISGPLAGGPETQYF; CDR3nt: TGTGCCATCAGTGGACCGCTAGCGGGAGGGCCGGAGACCCAGTACTTC; abundance: -; d_gene: TRBD2; v_gene: TRBV10-3; j_gene: TRBJ2-5
CDR3aa: CASSFSGTGYTQPQHF; CDR3nt: TGTGCCAGCAGTTTCTCCGGGACAGGCTACACGCAGCCCCAGCATTTT; abundance: -; d_gene: TRBD1; v_gene: TRBV6-5; j_gene: TRBJ1-5
CDR3aa: CASTAKGAIGNIQYF; CDR3nt: TGTGCCAGTACCGCGAAGGGGGCTATTGGAAACATTCAGTACTTC; abundance: -; d_gene: TRBD1; v_gene: TRBV19; j_gene: TRBJ2-4
CDR3aa: CASRTGTGGPNTIYF; CDR3nt: TGTGCCAGCAGGACCGGGACAGGGGGCCCAAACACCATATATTTT; abundance: once; d_gene: TRBD1; v_gene: TRBV6-5; j_gene: TRBJ1-3
CDR3aa: CAIRGGGINSNQPQHF; CDR3nt: TGTGCGATAAGGGGAGGGGGGATAAATAGCAATCAGCCCCAGCATTTT; abundance: -; d_gene: -; v_gene: TRBV18; j_gene: TRBJ1-5
CDR3aa: CASSLVAGGPETQYF; CDR3nt: TGCGCCAGCAGCTTGGTTGCGGGGGGGCCAGAGACCCAGTACTTC; abundance: -; d_gene: TRBD2; v_gene: TRBV5-1; j_gene: TRBJ2-5
CDR3aa: CASSQDRVSDQPQHF; CDR3nt: TGCGCCAGCAGCCAAGATCGTGTCAGCGATCAGCCCCAGCATTTT; abundance: -; d_gene: -; v_gene: TRBV4-1; j_gene: TRBJ1-5
CDR3aa: CASSPSREPQETQYF; CDR3nt: TGTGCCAGCAGCCCAAGCCGGGAACCACAAGAGACCCAGTACTTC; abundance: -; d_gene: -; v_gene: TRBV4-2; j_gene: TRBJ2-5
CDR3aa: CASRQGAAGYTF; CDR3nt: TGTGCCAGCCGACAGGGGGCGGCGGGCTACACCTTC; abundance: once; d_gene: TRBD1; v_gene: TRBV6-5; j_gene: TRBJ1-2
CDR3aa: CASSSVGDNSPLHF; CDR3nt: TGTGCCAGCAGCTCGGTTGGAGATAATTCACCCCTCCACTTT; abundance: -; d_gene: -; v_gene: TRBV7-9; j_gene: TRBJ1-6
CDR3aa: CASSATSPGHRGNTIYF; CDR3nt: TGCGCCAGCAGCGCAACCTCACCGGGACACCGAGGAAACACCATATATTTT; abundance: -; d_gene: -; v_gene: TRBV10-1; j_gene: TRBJ1-3
CDR3aa: CASSPLGLAGSREQYF; CDR3nt: TGTGCCAGCAGTCCGCTCGGACTAGCGGGATCGAGGGAGCAGTACTTC; abundance: -; d_gene: TRBD2; v_gene: TRBV6-6; j_gene: TRBJ2-7
CDR3aa: CASSEVGGDSLHF; CDR3nt: TGTGCCAGCAGTGAAGTAGGAGGGGACTCCCTCCACTTT; abundance: -; d_gene: -; v_gene: TRBV6-1; j_gene: TRBJ1-6
CDR3aa: CASSQDLEKLFF; CDR3nt: TGCGCCAGCAGCCAAGATCTTGAAAAACTGTTTTTT; abundance: -; d_gene: -; v_gene: TRBV4-1; j_gene: TRBJ1-4
CDR3aa: CATSDPGQGATNYGYTF; CDR3nt: TGTGCCACCAGTGACCCGGGACAGGGGGCAACTAACTATGGCTACACCTTC; abundance: -; d_gene: TRBD1; v_gene: TRBV24-1; j_gene: TRBJ1-2
CDR3aa: CATSDTDSYEQYF; CDR3nt: TGTGCCACCAGTGACACTGATTCCTACGAGCAGTACTTC; abundance: -; d_gene: -; v_gene: TRBV24-1; j_gene: TRBJ2-7
CDR3aa: CASSRTGTGPDNIQYF; CDR3nt: TGTGCCAGCAGCCGTACCGGGACAGGGCCTGACAACATTCAGTACTTC; abundance: -; d_gene: TRBD1; v_gene: TRBV3-1/TRBV3-2; j_gene: TRBJ2-4
CDR3aa: CASSISLAGGWVTDTQYF; CDR3nt: TGTGCCAGTAGTATTTCACTAGCGGGCGGGTGGGTCACAGATACGCAGTATTTT; abundance: -; d_gene: TRBD2; v_gene: TRBV19; j_gene: TRBJ2-3
CDR3aa: CASSPDTSGRTTLPYEQYF; CDR3nt: TGTGCCAGCAGCCCGGATACTAGCGGGAGGACAACTTTACCCTACGAGCAGTACTTC; abundance: few; d_gene: TRBD2; v_gene: TRBV9; j_gene: TRBJ2-7
CDR3aa: CATSMMGQLFYGYTF; CDR3nt: TGTGCCACCAGCATGATGGGGCAGCTATTCTATGGCTACACCTTC; abundance: -; d_gene: -; v_gene: TRBV15; j_gene: TRBJ1-2
CDR3aa: CASSVVGSSYEQYF; CDR3nt: TGTGCCAGCAGCGTGGTCGGGTCCTCCTACGAGCAGTACTTC; abundance: -; d_gene: -; v_gene: TRBV9; j_gene: TRBJ2-7
CDR3aa: CATSRLAGQQETQYF; CDR3nt: TGTGCCACCTCCCGACTAGCGGGGCAGCAAGAGACCCAGTACTTC; abundance: -; d_gene: TRBD2; v_gene: TRBV28; j_gene: TRBJ2-5
CDR3aa: CSVRNTGSYEQYF; CDR3nt: TGCAGCGTGAGAAACACAGGTTCCTACGAGCAGTACTTC; abundance: -; d_gene: -; v_gene: TRBV29-1; j_gene: TRBJ2-7
CDR3aa: CASSLNREGEAFF; CDR3nt: TGTGCCAGCAGCTTAAACCGGGAGGGTGAAGCTTTCTTT; abundance: many; d_gene: -; v_gene: TRBV7-3; j_gene: TRBJ1-1